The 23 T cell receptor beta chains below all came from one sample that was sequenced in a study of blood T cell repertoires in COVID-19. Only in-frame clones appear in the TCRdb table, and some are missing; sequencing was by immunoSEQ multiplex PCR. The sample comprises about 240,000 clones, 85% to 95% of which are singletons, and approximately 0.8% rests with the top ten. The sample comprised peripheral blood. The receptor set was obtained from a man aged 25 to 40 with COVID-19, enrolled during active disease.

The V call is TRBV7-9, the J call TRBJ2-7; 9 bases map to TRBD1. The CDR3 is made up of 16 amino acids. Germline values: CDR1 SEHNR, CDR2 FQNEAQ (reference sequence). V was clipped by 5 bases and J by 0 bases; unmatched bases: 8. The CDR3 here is CASSKTGGPVSYEQYF. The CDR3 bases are TGTGCCAGCAGCAAGACAGGGGGTCCAGTCTCCTACGAGCAGTACTTC.

The CDR3 DNA is TGCGCCAGCAGCTTGGTGGGCGGGGGGGCCAATGAGCAGTTCTTC. Its protein is CASSLVGGGANEQFF. The chain employs TRBV5-1 and TRBJ2-1; 9 nucleotides agree with TRBD2. This CDR3 has 15 residues. The germline CDR1 and CDR2 sequences are SGHRS and YFSETQ. With V trimmed by 0 bases and J by 6 bases, 4 bases remained unmatched.

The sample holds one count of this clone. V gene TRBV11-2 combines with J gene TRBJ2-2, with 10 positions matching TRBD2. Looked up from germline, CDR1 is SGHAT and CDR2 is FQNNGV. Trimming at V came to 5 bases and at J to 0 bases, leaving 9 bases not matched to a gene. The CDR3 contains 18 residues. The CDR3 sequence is CASSRPGLASSNTGELFF. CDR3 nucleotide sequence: TGTGCCAGCAGCCGACCGGGACTAGCGTCGTCGAACACCGGGGAGCTGTTTTTT.

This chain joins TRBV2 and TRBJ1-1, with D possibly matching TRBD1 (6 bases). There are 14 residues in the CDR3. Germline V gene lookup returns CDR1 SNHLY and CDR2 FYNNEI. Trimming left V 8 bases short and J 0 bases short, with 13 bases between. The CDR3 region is CASGQGILNTEAFF. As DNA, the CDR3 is TGTGCCAGCGGGCAGGGGATTTTGAACACTGAAGCTTTCTTT.

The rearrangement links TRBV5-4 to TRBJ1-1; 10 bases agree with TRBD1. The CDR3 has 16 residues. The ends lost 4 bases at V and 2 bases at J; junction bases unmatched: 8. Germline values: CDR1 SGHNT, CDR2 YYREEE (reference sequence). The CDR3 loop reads CASSLAGTGANTEAFF. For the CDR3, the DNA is TGTGCCAGCAGCCTAGCCGGGACAGGGGCCAACACTGAAGCTTTCTTT. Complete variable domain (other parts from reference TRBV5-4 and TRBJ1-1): ETGVTQSPTHLIKTRGQQVTLRCSSQSGHNTVSWYQQALGQGPQFIFQYYREEENGRGNFPPRFSGLQFPNYSSELNVNALELDDSALYLCASSLAGTGANTEAFFGQGTRLTVV.

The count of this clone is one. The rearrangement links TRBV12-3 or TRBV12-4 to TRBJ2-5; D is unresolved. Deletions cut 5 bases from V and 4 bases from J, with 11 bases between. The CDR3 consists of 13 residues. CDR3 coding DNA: TGTGCCAGCAGTACCTACTCCGGAGAGACCCAGTACTTC. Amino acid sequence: CASSTYSGETQYF.

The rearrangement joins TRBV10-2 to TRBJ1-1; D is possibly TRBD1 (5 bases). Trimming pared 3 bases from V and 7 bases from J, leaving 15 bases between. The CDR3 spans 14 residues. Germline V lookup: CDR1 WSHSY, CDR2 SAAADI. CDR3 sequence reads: CASSDRQYRIEAFF. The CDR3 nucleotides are TGCGCCAGCAGTGATAGACAGTATCGGATTGAAGCTTTCTTT.

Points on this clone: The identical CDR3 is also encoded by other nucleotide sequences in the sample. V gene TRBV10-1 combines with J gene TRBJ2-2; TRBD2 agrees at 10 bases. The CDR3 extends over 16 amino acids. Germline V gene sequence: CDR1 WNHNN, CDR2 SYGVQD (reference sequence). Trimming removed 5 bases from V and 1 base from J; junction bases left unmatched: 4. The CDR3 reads CASSPSSGGNTGELFF. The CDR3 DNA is TGCGCCAGCAGTCCGTCTAGCGGGGGGAACACCGGGGAGCTGTTTTTT.

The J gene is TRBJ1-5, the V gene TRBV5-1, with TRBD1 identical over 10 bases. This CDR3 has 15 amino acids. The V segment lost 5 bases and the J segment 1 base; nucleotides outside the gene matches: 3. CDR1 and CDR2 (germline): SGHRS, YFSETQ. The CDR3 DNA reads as TGCGCCAGCAGAAGGGACAGGGGAAGCAATCAGCCCCAGCATTTT. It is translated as CASRRDRGSNQPQHF.

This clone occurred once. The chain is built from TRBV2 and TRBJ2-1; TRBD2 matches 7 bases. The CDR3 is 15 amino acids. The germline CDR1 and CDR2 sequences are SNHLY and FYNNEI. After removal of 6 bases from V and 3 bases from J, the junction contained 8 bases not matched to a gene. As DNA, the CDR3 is TGTGCCAGCAGGGGGGACTGGGAGGGCTACAATGAGCAGTTCTTC. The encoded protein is CASRGDWEGYNEQFF. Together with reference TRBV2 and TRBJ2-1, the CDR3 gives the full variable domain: EPEVTQTPSHQVTQMGQEVILRCVPISNHLYFYWYRQILGQKVEFLVSFYNNEISEKSEIFDDQFSVERPDGSNFTLKIRSTKLEDSAMYFCASRGDWEGYNEQFFGPGTRLTVL.

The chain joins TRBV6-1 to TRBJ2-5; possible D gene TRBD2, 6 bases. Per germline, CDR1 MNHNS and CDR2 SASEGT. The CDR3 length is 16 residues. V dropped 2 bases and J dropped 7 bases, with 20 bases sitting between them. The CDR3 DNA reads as TGTGCCAGCAGTGAACGTTTCCGGGAGAAATCAAGGACCCAGTACTTC. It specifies CASSERFREKSRTQYF.

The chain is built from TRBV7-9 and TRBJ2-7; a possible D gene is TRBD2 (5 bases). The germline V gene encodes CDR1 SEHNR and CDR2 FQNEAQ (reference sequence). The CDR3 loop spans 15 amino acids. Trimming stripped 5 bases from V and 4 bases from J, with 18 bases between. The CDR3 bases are TGTGCCAGCAGCGGCGGCGGGTGGGGTCATTACGAGCAGTACTTC. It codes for CASSGGGWGHYEQYF.

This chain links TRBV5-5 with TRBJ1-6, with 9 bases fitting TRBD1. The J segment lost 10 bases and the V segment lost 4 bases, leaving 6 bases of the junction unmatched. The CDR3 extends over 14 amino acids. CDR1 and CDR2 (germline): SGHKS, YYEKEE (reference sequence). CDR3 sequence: CASSGTGGRSPLHF. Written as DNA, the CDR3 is TGTGCCAGCAGCGGAACAGGGGGCAGATCACCCCTCCACTTT.

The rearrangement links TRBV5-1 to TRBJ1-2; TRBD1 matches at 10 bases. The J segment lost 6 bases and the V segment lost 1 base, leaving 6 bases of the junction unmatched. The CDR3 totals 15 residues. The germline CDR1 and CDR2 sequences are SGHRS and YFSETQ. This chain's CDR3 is CASSLMGQGRNGYTF. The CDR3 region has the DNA TGCGCCAGCAGCTTGATGGGACAGGGGAGGAATGGCTACACCTTC.

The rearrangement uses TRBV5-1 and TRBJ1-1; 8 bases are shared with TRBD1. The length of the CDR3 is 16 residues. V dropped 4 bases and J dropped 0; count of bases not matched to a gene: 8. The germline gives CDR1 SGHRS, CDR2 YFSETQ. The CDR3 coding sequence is TGCGCCAGCAGCGGGACAGGTCAGGGGATGAACACTGAAGCTTTCTTT. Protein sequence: CASSGTGQGMNTEAFF.

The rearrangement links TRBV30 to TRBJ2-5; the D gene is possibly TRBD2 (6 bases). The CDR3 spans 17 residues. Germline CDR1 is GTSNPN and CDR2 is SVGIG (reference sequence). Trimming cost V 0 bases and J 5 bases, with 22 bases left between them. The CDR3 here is CAWSVLRRALRVETQYF. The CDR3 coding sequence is TGTGCCTGGAGTGTATTGAGGAGGGCGCTTAGGGTGGAGACCCAGTACTTC.

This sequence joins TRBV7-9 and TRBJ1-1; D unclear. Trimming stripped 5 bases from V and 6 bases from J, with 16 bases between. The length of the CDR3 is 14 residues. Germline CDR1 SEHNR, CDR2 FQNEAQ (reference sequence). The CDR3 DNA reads TGTGCCAGCAGCCCCCACTCAGGTAGTCCTGAAGCTTTCTTT. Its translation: CASSPHSGSPEAFF. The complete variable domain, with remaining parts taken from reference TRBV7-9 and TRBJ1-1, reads DTGVSQNPRHKITKRGQNVTFRCDPISEHNRLYWYRQTLGQGPEFLTYFQNEAQLEKSRLLSDRFSAERPKGSFSTLEIQRTEQGDSAMYLCASSPHSGSPEAFFGQGTRLTVV.

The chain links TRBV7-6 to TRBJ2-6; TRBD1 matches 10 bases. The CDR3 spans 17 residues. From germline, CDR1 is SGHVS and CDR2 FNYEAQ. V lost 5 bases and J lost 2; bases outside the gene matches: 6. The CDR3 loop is CASSIYGTGAGANVLTF. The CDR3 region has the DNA TGTGCCAGCAGCATTTACGGGACAGGGGCTGGGGCCAACGTCCTGACTTTC.

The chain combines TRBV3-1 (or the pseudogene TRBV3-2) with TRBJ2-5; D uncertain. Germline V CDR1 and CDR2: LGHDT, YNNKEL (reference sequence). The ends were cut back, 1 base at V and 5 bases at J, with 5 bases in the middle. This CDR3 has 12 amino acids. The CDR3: CASSQGRETQYF. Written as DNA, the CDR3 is TGTGCCAGCAGCCAAGGGCGGGAGACCCAGTACTTC.

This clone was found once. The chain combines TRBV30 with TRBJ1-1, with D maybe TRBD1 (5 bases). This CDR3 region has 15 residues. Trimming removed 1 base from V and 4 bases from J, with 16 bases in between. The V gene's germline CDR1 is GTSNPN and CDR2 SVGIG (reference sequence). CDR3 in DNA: TGTGCCTGGAGTGCAGGGTTTCGGAAAGGCACTGAAGCTTTCTTT. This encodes CAWSAGFRKGTEAFF.

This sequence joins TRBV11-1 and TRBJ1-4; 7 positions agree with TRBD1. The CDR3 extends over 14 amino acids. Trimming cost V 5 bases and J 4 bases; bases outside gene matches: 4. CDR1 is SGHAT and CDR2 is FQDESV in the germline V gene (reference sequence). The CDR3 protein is CASSPRQGNEKLFF. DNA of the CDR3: TGTGCCAGCAGCCCTCGACAGGGTAATGAAAAACTGTTTTTT.

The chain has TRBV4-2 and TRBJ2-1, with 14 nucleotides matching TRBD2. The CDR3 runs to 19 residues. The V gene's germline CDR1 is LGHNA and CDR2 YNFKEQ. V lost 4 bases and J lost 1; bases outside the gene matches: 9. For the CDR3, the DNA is TGTGCCAGCAGCCGGGAACCGGGACTAGCGGGGGTATCCTACAATGAGCAGTTCTTC. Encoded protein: CASSREPGLAGVSYNEQFF.

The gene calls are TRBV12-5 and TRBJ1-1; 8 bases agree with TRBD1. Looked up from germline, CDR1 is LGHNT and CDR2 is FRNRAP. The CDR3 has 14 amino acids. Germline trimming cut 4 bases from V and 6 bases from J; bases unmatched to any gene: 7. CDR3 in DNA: TGTGCTAGTGGTTGGGGACAGGACTCCTCTGAAGCTTTCTTT. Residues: CASGWGQDSSEAFF.